The entry that follows covers one TCR beta chain sequence. V dropped 1 base and J dropped 5 bases, with 17 bases sitting between them. Germline values: CDR1 SNHLY, CDR2 FYNNEI. This CDR3 region has 17 residues. Method: immunoSEQ multiplex PCR; TCRdb's copy keeps in-frame clones and lacks some. The sample comprises about 280,000 clones, about 87% of which are singletons, and about 3.6% rests with the top ten. This sample is part of a study of Ad26.COV2.S vaccination and SARS-CoV-2 variants. Treatment noted: some 20 received Ad26.COV2.S at low or high dose, single or two shots; 5 received placebo; per-sample allocation not given. Material that was analyzed had been drawn on day 63 after the first vaccine or placebo injection.

The V gene is TRBV2, the J gene TRBJ1-4; D unclear. The material was peripheral blood, obtained in a trial of Ad26.COV2.S vaccine versus placebo. The clonotype comes from a person aged 18-60 years who received the Ad26.COV2.S COVID-19 vaccine or a placebo. In DNA form, the CDR3 reads TGTGCCAGCAGTGAAGGCTTAGGGAGATCTATCAATGAAAAACTGTTTTTT. It encodes CASSEGLGRSINEKLFF.